This record looks at one T cell receptor beta chain sequence and its context. PCR employed 60 Vbeta and 13 Jbeta primers. This table comes from immunoSEQ multiplex PCR, and its TCRdb copy is limited to in-frame clones, with some not included. The table records roughly 130,000 clones, roughly two thirds of them present only once. This record comes from a study of cytomegalovirus exposure and HLA in healthy donors. The CDR3 extends over 14 amino acids. V shed 4 bases and J shed 0 bases, with 11 bases lying between them. Per the germline V gene, CDR1 is SGHRS and CDR2 is YFSETQ. The sequencing input was PBMCs. This chain connects TRBV5-1 to TRBJ2-7; maybe TRBD2 (6 bases). This clonotype originated in a man aged 30-40 years in good health and CMV-seropositive. In DNA, the CDR3 is TGCGCCAGCAGCGGGGGACTTAGCTCCTACGAGCAGTACTTC. It yields the protein CASSGGLSSYEQYF.